The present TCR beta chain was sequenced within a study of Graves' ophthalmopathy and Graves' hyperthyroidism. Notes on the study in general: Blood shared most expanded thyroid clonotypes above 0.001 frequency.

V shed 4 bases and J 2 bases; nucleotides not matched to a gene: 8. CDR1 is SGHVS and CDR2 is FQNEAQ in the germline V gene. The CDR3 loop spans 16 amino acids. The authors amplified TCR beta CDR3 regions from RNA transcripts. The first round was an RT-PCR with HTBI primers, and the second round was a multiplex PCR. TCRdb re-called the multiplex PCR reads with MiXCR, one entry per CDR3 protein. The table has fewer than 600,000 distinct CDR3 sequences, approximately 14% seen once. As concerns this clonotype: What it recognizes is unknown.

The TCR sequence derives from a woman aged 25 to 39 with Graves' ophthalmopathy. The material sequenced was blood. The chain has TRBV7-8 and TRBJ2-7, with TRBD1 matching 10 bases. Here the CDR3 DNA reads TGTGCCAGCAGCTCTTACGACAGGGGGCGCCCCTACGAGCAGTACTTC. Translating it yields CASSSYDRGRPYEQYF. Combining the CDR3 with reference TRBV7-8 and TRBJ2-7 gives the whole variable domain GAGVSQSPRYKVAKRGQDVALRCDPISGHVSLFWYQQALGQGPEFLTYFQNEAQLDKSGLPSDRFFAERPEGSVSTLKIQRTQQEDSAVYLCASSSYDRGRPYEQYFGPGTRLTVT.